The sequence of this T cell receptor beta chain was determined in a study of shared clonotypes between healthy human individuals. The V gene lost 5 bases and the J gene lost 8 bases, with 10 bases spanning the gap. Germline-derived CDR1 and CDR2 are SGHTA and FQGNSA. The CDR3 consists of 12 residues. Measured with immunoSEQ multiplex PCR; TCRdb has only the in-frame clones, and not every one. The table has over a million clones, around three quarters seen once. The clonotype originates from a man aged 18 to 29 in good health. Some clones in this sample may be carry-over from other donors' samples. The sequenced sample consisted of memory CD4+ T cells from PBMCs. The subset was: CD45RA-negative fraction. The V and J genes are TRBV7-2 and TRBJ2-1; D not resolved. This CDR3 reads CASSPQPDEQFF. The CDR3 nucleotides are TGTGCCAGCAGCCCACAACCCGATGAGCAGTTCTTC.